This is a list of T cell receptor beta chains from one sample in a study of blood T cell repertoires in COVID-19. Produced via immunoSEQ multiplex PCR; TCRdb's table is partial and in-frame only. The sample holds approximately 170,000 clones; over 75% are singletons and the top ten take around 0.77%. Material for sequencing was PBMCs or T cells enriched from blood (not recorded which). The receptors here all came from a woman between 18 and 29 years old who had recovered from COVID-19. Each CDR3 is given with its conserved first and last residue. The D gene is left open where the match is weak. Rows may omit the clone size; those that give it use once, few, many or a size class.

abundance: NA; j_gene: TRBJ2-7; d_gene: NA; v_gene: TRBV29-1; len: 13; CDR3nt: TGCAGCGCTCTACCGGGCAGGGGGGAGGAGCAGTACTTC; CDR3aa: CSALPGRGEEQYF
abundance: NA; j_gene: TRBJ2-3; d_gene: NA; v_gene: TRBV7-9; len: 14; CDR3nt: TGTGCCAGCAGCTTTATTCAGGGCACAGATACGCAGTATTTT; CDR3aa: CASSFIQGTDTQYF
abundance: NA; j_gene: TRBJ2-1; d_gene: TRBD2; v_gene: TRBV6-5; len: 16; CDR3nt: TGTGCCAGCAGTTCCCGGGGAGCGGGAGGGCAGAATGAGCAGTTCTTC; CDR3aa: CASSSRGAGGQNEQFF
abundance: NA; j_gene: TRBJ2-1; d_gene: TRBD2; v_gene: TRBV27; len: 14; CDR3nt: TGTGCCAGCAGGGGGACTAGCGGATACAATGAGCAGTTCTTC; CDR3aa: CASRGTSGYNEQFF
abundance: NA; j_gene: TRBJ2-2; d_gene: TRBD2; v_gene: TRBV9; len: 13; CDR3nt: TGTGCCAGCAGCACAGGACTAGGCGGGGAGCTGTTTTTT; CDR3aa: CASSTGLGGELFF
abundance: NA; j_gene: TRBJ2-1; d_gene: NA; v_gene: TRBV7-6; len: 17; CDR3nt: TGTGCCAGCAGCTTAGCGGGTCCCGGCATAGGGGACAATGAGCAGTTCTTC; CDR3aa: CASSLAGPGIGDNEQFF
abundance: NA; j_gene: TRBJ2-7; d_gene: NA; v_gene: TRBV5-1; len: 15; CDR3nt: TGCGCCAGCAGCTTGGCTCCGGGACAACCCTACGAGCAGTACTTC; CDR3aa: CASSLAPGQPYEQYF
abundance: NA; j_gene: TRBJ2-1; d_gene: TRBD2; v_gene: TRBV4-3; len: 16; CDR3nt: TGCGCCAGCAGCCAAGTGTCGCGGGAGGGCCAGGTTGAGCAGTTCTTC; CDR3aa: CASSQVSREGQVEQFF
abundance: once; j_gene: TRBJ1-2; d_gene: TRBD1; v_gene: TRBV2; len: 13; CDR3nt: TGTGCCAGCCGGAGGATCCAGGGGGAACCAGGCACCTTC; CDR3aa: CASRRIQGEPGTF
abundance: NA; j_gene: TRBJ2-7; d_gene: TRBD1; v_gene: TRBV18; len: 15; CDR3nt: TGTGCCAGCTCACCACCGGGACAGGGGGCCTCCGAGCAGTACTTC; CDR3aa: CASSPPGQGASEQYF
abundance: NA; j_gene: TRBJ2-2; d_gene: NA; v_gene: TRBV18; len: 12; CDR3nt: TGTGCCAGCTCACGGGAGGCCGGGGAGCTGTTTTTT; CDR3aa: CASSREAGELFF
abundance: NA; j_gene: TRBJ2-3; d_gene: TRBD1; v_gene: TRBV29-1; len: 14; CDR3nt: TGCAGCGTTGAGAGGGGGCGATATACAGATACGCAGTATTTT; CDR3aa: CSVERGRYTDTQYF
abundance: NA; j_gene: TRBJ2-7; d_gene: TRBD1; v_gene: TRBV28; len: 16; CDR3nt: TGTGCCAGCAGTGTACCGGGACAGGGGGGGATCTACGAGCAGTACTTC; CDR3aa: CASSVPGQGGIYEQYF
abundance: NA; j_gene: TRBJ1-5; d_gene: NA; v_gene: TRBV27; len: 14; CDR3nt: TGTGCCAGCAGTTCCTTGGGAGGAGGGCAGCCCCAGCATTTT; CDR3aa: CASSSLGGGQPQHF
abundance: NA; j_gene: TRBJ2-7; d_gene: TRBD1; v_gene: TRBV3-1/TRBV3-2; len: 14; CDR3nt: TGTGCCAGCAGCCCGGGACAGGGCCACTACGAGCAGTACTTC; CDR3aa: CASSPGQGHYEQYF
abundance: NA; j_gene: TRBJ2-2; d_gene: NA; v_gene: TRBV7-9; len: 15; CDR3nt: TGTGCCAGCAGCACACGGACAAGAGGCACCGGGGAGCTGTTTTTT; CDR3aa: CASSTRTRGTGELFF
abundance: NA; j_gene: TRBJ1-1; d_gene: NA; v_gene: TRBV6-2/TRBV6-3; len: 14; CDR3nt: TGTGCCAGCAGTCCCTCCCGGGACTGGACTGAAGCTTTCTTT; CDR3aa: CASSPSRDWTEAFF
abundance: NA; j_gene: TRBJ2-2; d_gene: NA; v_gene: TRBV4-3; len: 19; CDR3nt: TGCGCCAGCAGCCAAGGTTCACTAACAGGGCTTCTGTCGACCGGGGAGCTGTTTTTT; CDR3aa: CASSQGSLTGLLSTGELFF
abundance: NA; j_gene: TRBJ2-1; d_gene: NA; v_gene: TRBV14; len: 16; CDR3nt: TGTGCCAGCAGCCAACTTCCCGGGACTTTCTACAATGAGCAGTTCTTC; CDR3aa: CASSQLPGTFYNEQFF
abundance: NA; j_gene: TRBJ2-2; d_gene: NA; v_gene: TRBV1; len: 16; CDR3nt: TGCACCAGCAGCCGCAGCGGGACTGGCTACACCGGGGAGCTGTTTTTT; CDR3aa: CTSSRSGTGYTGELFF
abundance: NA; j_gene: TRBJ2-1; d_gene: TRBD2; v_gene: TRBV19; len: 15; CDR3nt: TGTGCCACAAGGTCCCCGGGACTAGCGGACAATGAGCAGTTCTTC; CDR3aa: CATRSPGLADNEQFF
abundance: NA; j_gene: TRBJ2-1; d_gene: TRBD2; v_gene: TRBV5-1; len: 17; CDR3nt: TGCGCCAGCAGCCCCACCCGGCTAGCGGGTGCGGTTGGTGAGCAGTTCTTC; CDR3aa: CASSPTRLAGAVGEQFF
abundance: NA; j_gene: TRBJ1-1; d_gene: NA; v_gene: TRBV12-3/TRBV12-4; len: 13; CDR3nt: TGTGCCAGCAGCCCAACGCTAGACACTGAAGCTTTCTTT; CDR3aa: CASSPTLDTEAFF
abundance: NA; j_gene: TRBJ1-6; d_gene: NA; v_gene: TRBV28; len: 15; CDR3nt: TGTGCCAGCAACCCCCCCCGGGCGGGGAATTCACCCCTCCACTTT; CDR3aa: CASNPPRAGNSPLHF
abundance: NA; j_gene: TRBJ2-7; d_gene: TRBD2; v_gene: TRBV4-3; len: 15; CDR3nt: TGCGCCAGCAGCCATGCCGGGACGGGGGGGTACGAGCAGTACTTC; CDR3aa: CASSHAGTGGYEQYF
abundance: NA; j_gene: TRBJ2-1; d_gene: NA; v_gene: TRBV5-1; len: 13; CDR3nt: TGCGCCAGCAGCTTGGTGCTATACAATGAGCAGTTCTTC; CDR3aa: CASSLVLYNEQFF
abundance: NA; j_gene: TRBJ1-2; d_gene: TRBD1; v_gene: TRBV5-1; len: 15; CDR3nt: TGCGCCAGCAGCTCCCCGGACAGGGGGGACTATGGCTACACCTTC; CDR3aa: CASSSPDRGDYGYTF
abundance: NA; j_gene: TRBJ1-3; d_gene: NA; v_gene: TRBV28; len: 14; CDR3nt: TGTGCCAGCAGTTTTGAAGGGAGTGGAAACACCATATATTTT; CDR3aa: CASSFEGSGNTIYF
abundance: NA; j_gene: TRBJ2-7; d_gene: TRBD2; v_gene: TRBV27; len: 14; CDR3nt: TGTGCCAGCAGCGATAGCGGGGAACTTACGGAGCAGTACTTC; CDR3aa: CASSDSGELTEQYF
abundance: NA; j_gene: TRBJ2-2; d_gene: TRBD1; v_gene: TRBV10-3; len: 15; CDR3nt: TGTGCCATCAATTCAGGGGGCGCGAACACCGGGGAGCTGTTTTTT; CDR3aa: CAINSGGANTGELFF
abundance: NA; j_gene: TRBJ1-5; d_gene: NA; v_gene: TRBV3-1/TRBV3-2; len: 13; CDR3nt: TGTGCCAGCAGCGGGCGGGGGGATCAGCCCCAGCATTTT; CDR3aa: CASSGRGDQPQHF
abundance: NA; j_gene: TRBJ2-3; d_gene: TRBD2; v_gene: TRBV28; len: 14; CDR3nt: TGTGCCAGTTCCACTAGCGGGGGCACAGATACGCAGTATTTT; CDR3aa: CASSTSGGTDTQYF
abundance: NA; j_gene: TRBJ2-1; d_gene: TRBD2; v_gene: TRBV27; len: 17; CDR3nt: TGTGCCAGCAGTTTTTCGCCCCTAGCGGGAGACGTCGATGAGCAGTTCTTC; CDR3aa: CASSFSPLAGDVDEQFF
abundance: NA; j_gene: TRBJ1-1; d_gene: NA; v_gene: TRBV30; len: 13; CDR3nt: TGTGCCTGGAGTGCGACAGCGAACACTGAAGCTTTCTTT; CDR3aa: CAWSATANTEAFF
abundance: NA; j_gene: TRBJ2-1; d_gene: TRBD2; v_gene: TRBV28; len: 15; CDR3nt: TGTGCCAGCACATCTGCGGGAGGGAACCACAATGAGCAGTTCTTC; CDR3aa: CASTSAGGNHNEQFF
abundance: NA; j_gene: TRBJ2-5; d_gene: NA; v_gene: TRBV19; len: 14; CDR3nt: TGTGCCAGTAGTACCTCCGATTGGGAGGAGACCCAGTACTTC; CDR3aa: CASSTSDWEETQYF
abundance: NA; j_gene: TRBJ1-2; d_gene: TRBD1; v_gene: TRBV28; len: 14; CDR3nt: TGTGCCAGCAGTTTAGGTTGGCAGGGGGGTGGCTACACCTTC; CDR3aa: CASSLGWQGGGYTF
abundance: NA; j_gene: TRBJ2-7; d_gene: TRBD2; v_gene: TRBV5-4; len: 16; CDR3nt: TGTGCCAGCAGCCCAACCAGCGGGAGGGCCCCCTACGAGCAGTACTTC; CDR3aa: CASSPTSGRAPYEQYF
abundance: NA; j_gene: TRBJ1-2; d_gene: NA; v_gene: TRBV6-5; len: 13; CDR3nt: TGTGCCAGCAGTTACGGAGGGTTGTTTGGCTACACCTTC; CDR3aa: CASSYGGLFGYTF
abundance: once; j_gene: TRBJ2-4; d_gene: NA; v_gene: TRBV27; len: 16; CDR3nt: TGTGCCAGAAAACGGTCCCGAGGACTAGCCAAAAACATTCAGTACTTC; CDR3aa: CARKRSRGLAKNIQYF
abundance: NA; j_gene: TRBJ2-3; d_gene: NA; v_gene: TRBV7-2; len: 14; CDR3nt: TGTGCCAGCAGCTTAGTGGGGGCGGGAGATACGCAGTATTTT; CDR3aa: CASSLVGAGDTQYF
abundance: NA; j_gene: TRBJ2-2; d_gene: NA; v_gene: TRBV29-1; len: 13; CDR3nt: TGCAGCGCCGGCCCAGGTGGGACCGGGGAGCTGTTTTTT; CDR3aa: CSAGPGGTGELFF
abundance: NA; j_gene: TRBJ2-7; d_gene: NA; v_gene: TRBV6-5; len: 13; CDR3nt: TGTGCCAGCAGCCCACGGGGGAACGGCGAGCAGTACTTC; CDR3aa: CASSPRGNGEQYF
abundance: NA; j_gene: TRBJ2-7; d_gene: TRBD1; v_gene: TRBV9; len: 15; CDR3nt: TGTGCCAGCAGCCCGCCCGGGACAGGGTTTCGGGAGCAGTACTTC; CDR3aa: CASSPPGTGFREQYF
abundance: once; j_gene: TRBJ2-7; d_gene: NA; v_gene: TRBV28; len: 14; CDR3nt: TGTGCCAGCAGTTTACGTCCGAGCTCCTACGAGCAGTACTTC; CDR3aa: CASSLRPSSYEQYF
abundance: NA; j_gene: TRBJ2-7; d_gene: TRBD2; v_gene: TRBV4-2; len: 15; CDR3nt: TGTGCCAGCAGCCCGGGGGGCGGGGGGCGGTACGAGCAGTACTTC; CDR3aa: CASSPGGGGRYEQYF
abundance: NA; j_gene: TRBJ1-2; d_gene: NA; v_gene: TRBV2; len: 12; CDR3nt: TGTGCCAGCAGAGCAGGGAAGTCTGGCTACACCTTC; CDR3aa: CASRAGKSGYTF
abundance: NA; j_gene: TRBJ2-7; d_gene: TRBD1; v_gene: TRBV18; len: 14; CDR3nt: TGTGCCAGCTCACCTCTTCAGGGGGTCTACGAGCAGTACTTC; CDR3aa: CASSPLQGVYEQYF
abundance: NA; j_gene: TRBJ2-1; d_gene: TRBD2; v_gene: TRBV7-8; len: 15; CDR3nt: TGTGCCAGCAGCTTTTGGCCTAGCGGGACGCATGAGCAGTTCTTC; CDR3aa: CASSFWPSGTHEQFF
abundance: once; j_gene: TRBJ2-3; d_gene: NA; v_gene: TRBV19; len: 14; CDR3nt: TGTGCCAGTAGTCTGAGCGGATTCACAGATACGCAGTATTTT; CDR3aa: CASSLSGFTDTQYF
abundance: NA; j_gene: TRBJ2-1; d_gene: TRBD2; v_gene: TRBV3-1/TRBV3-2; len: 16; CDR3nt: TGTGCCAGCAGCCAAGGGGGGGCGGGAGGAGTCGATGAGCAGTTCTTC; CDR3aa: CASSQGGAGGVDEQFF
abundance: NA; j_gene: TRBJ2-2; d_gene: TRBD2; v_gene: TRBV11-2; len: 17; CDR3nt: TGTGCCAGCAGCTTAGAGGGACTAGTAGCGAACACCGGGGAGCTGTTTTTT; CDR3aa: CASSLEGLVANTGELFF
abundance: NA; j_gene: TRBJ1-2; d_gene: NA; v_gene: TRBV2; len: 15; CDR3nt: TGTGCCAGCAGTGAAGCCGGGATAAGTAAGACTGGCTACACCTTC; CDR3aa: CASSEAGISKTGYTF
abundance: NA; j_gene: TRBJ2-5; d_gene: NA; v_gene: TRBV7-2; len: 13; CDR3nt: TGTGCCAGCAGCTTAGCCCAACTAGAGACCCAGTACTTC; CDR3aa: CASSLAQLETQYF
abundance: NA; j_gene: TRBJ2-3; d_gene: NA; v_gene: TRBV27; len: 13; CDR3nt: TGTGCCAGCAGTGAGGCGGGCACAGATACGCAGTATTTT; CDR3aa: CASSEAGTDTQYF